This TCR beta chain stems from a study of blood T cell repertoires in COVID-19. Study overall: From the United States, Italy and Spain came samples of acute and convalescent COVID-19. Sources were T cells, B-cell-depleted T cells, or PBMCs; the material itself was cDNA or gDNA.

Authors' analysis steps: Cell counts per sample came from amplifying reference gene primers. Profiled with immunoSEQ multiplex PCR; TCRdb holds only in-frame clones, not every one. The D gene and trimming were derived from the DNA, and the V and J assignments and clone size from that table. The data show approximately 19,000 clones, just over 85% seen once. Sequencing was done on a sample of peripheral blood. The clonotype comes from a human donor with active COVID-19. The donor label of this sample is uncertain.

CDR3 nucleotides: TGTGCCAGCAGCTTACCTTTCTTCGGACAGGGAAATGAAGCTTTCTTT. Protein: CASSLPFFGQGNEAFF. This rearrangement joins TRBV7-2 to TRBJ1-1, with 8 positions matching TRBD1. V lost 2 bases, J lost 7 bases, and 12 bases stayed unmatched. CDR1 and CDR2 (germline): SGHTA, FQGNSA. The length of the CDR3 is 16 residues.